This T cell receptor (beta chain) originates from a study of blood T cells in healthy people across ages (dated by TCRdb to about 2015). Study-level background: In model experiments, roughly one uniquely barcoded TCR beta cDNA molecule per two T cells was captured by template switching. The donors were split into four age groups: young (average about 16 years), middle-aged (39), aged (around 67) and long-lived (approximately 89). Two additional independent replicas of 1 million unique cDNA reads from the same blood draw were analyzed for two donors (one aged 18 to 29 and one aged 80 or older). Age-related changes in TCR beta repertoire diversity were measured in the study by deep sequencing normalized with unique cDNA molecular identifiers. To avoid experimental bias, donors of different ages were randomly spread across the sequencing lanes. The paper as a whole reports these results and caveats: Compared with the aged group, the long-lived group had more naive CD4+ T cells, fewer expanded clones and increased TCR diversity, suggesting age selection. Because the CMV infection status of the donors was unknown, age-related changes in expanded clonotypes may potentially have been confounded. Because profiling used bulk unsorted PBMCs, naive and antigen-experienced compartments could not be compared conclusively. Observed TCR beta diversity correlated strongly with the percentage of naive T cells measured by flow cytometry. Observed TCR beta diversity per million T cells fell roughly linearly with age, and a significant reduction was already apparent by age roughly 40. Total diversity estimates from one million sequenced T cells were considered lower bounds and underestimates.

The CDR3 contains 15 residues, cysteine and phenylalanine counted. The CDR3 DNA has 45 bases and is translated from base 1. CDR1 and CDR2 (SSHAT, FNYEAQ) derive from the germline V gene (reference sequence). Trimming removed 4 bases from V and 3 bases from J; the gene matches leave 3 bases unexplained. Libraries were constructed by 5' RACE. The listed sequencing device is Illumina HiSeq 2500. A second PCR of about 6 to 11 cycles was run with a J-beta primer mix and a sample-barcoded 5' primer. A unique molecular identifier was introduced onto each TCR beta cDNA molecule by a template-switch 5' adaptor carrying 12 random nucleotides. Each sample yielded at least 3 million CDR3-containing paired-end reads. All of the RNA was converted into first-strand cDNA using the Mint cDNA synthesis kit, with a TRBC-specific oligonucleotide serving as the primer. Following uracil-DNA glycosylase treatment, a first 18-cycle PCR with universal primers M1SS and BC2_uni_R was performed on all cDNA. The paper's processing steps were these. Each sample was normalized by randomly selecting 1 million high-quality reads, each carrying a distinct molecular identifier. Instead of being binned into consensus sequences, reads that shared molecular identifiers were thrown out. CDR3 identification, clonotype clustering and error correction used MiTCR with a Q25 quality threshold and the strictest error-elimination algorithm. A nonparametric unseen species model using Euler transformation provided a lower-bound estimate of total TCR beta diversity. TCRdb took the public reads, trimmed them with fastp at Q25, ran MiXCR for clone calling and kept in-frame beta chains. Under each unique CDR3 protein, matching rows form one entry showing the most common genes and DNA. The V and J calls come from TCRdb's annotation, not from the publication. Within this sample are roughly 1,500,000 distinct CDR3 sequences, with about 35% of them counted one time only. Approximately 11% of the sample comes from the top ten.

Turning to this clonotype: Its antigen specificity is not known. The input lacks base qualities; no much larger clone sits a single base away.

The donors were roughly 40 Caucasian individuals from Russia, aged 6 to 90 years, who were systemically healthy. Each donor gave roughly 9 milliliters of peripheral blood, drawn into EDTA-treated Vacutainer tubes. PBMCs were isolated by Ficoll-Paque density-gradient centrifugation, with at least 6 million obtained per sample. Trizol reagent was used to extract total RNA from PBMCs, with at least 6 micrograms per sample. For every donor, flow cytometry on a PBMC aliquot measured the percentage of naive CD45RAhigh/CD27high T cells. The TCR originated in a woman between 25 and 40 years old in good health. Sequencing used blood. The V and J genes are TRBV7-7 and TRBJ2-2; 9 middle bases align to TRBD1. This receptor has the CDR3 CASSSDRGDTGELFF. Here is the DNA: TGTGCCAGCAGCTCAGACAGGGGGGACACCGGGGAGCTGTTTTTT.